These T cell receptor beta chains were read from a single sample in a study of early T cells in non-severe SARS-CoV-2 infection. Using its own MiXCR run on the 5' RACE reads, TCRdb lists one record per CDR3 protein. The sample carries 70,000 to 75,000 distinct CDR3 sequences, 12% recorded once. The sample consisted of whole blood. The receptors shown here come from an adult who was a healthcare worker with PCR-confirmed SARS-CoV-2 infection or an uninfected control (not recorded which). Each CDR3 is given with its conserved first and last residue. Each record gives: clone size, J gene, D gene, V gene, CDR3 DNA, CDR3 protein. The D gene is left open where the match is weak. Rows give clone size only sometimes, using once, few, many, or a class for an expanded clone.

>few|TRBJ1-1|.|TRBV18
TGTGCCAGCTCACCATCGATGTCTCGGGACACTGAAGCTTTCTTT
CASSPSMSRDTEAFF
>many|TRBJ2-5|TRBD2|TRBV4-2
TGTGCCAGCAGCCAAGGAAACGGGAGGGCGCAGACCCAGTACTTC
CASSQGNGRAQTQYF
>.|TRBJ2-1|TRBD2|TRBV29-1
TGCAGCGCGTATTCCGGGACTAGCGTATACAATGAGCAGTTCTTC
CSAYSGTSVYNEQFF
>many|TRBJ2-5|TRBD1|TRBV29-1
TGCAGCACCAGGGACAGCCAAGAGACCCAGTACTTC
CSTRDSQETQYF
>many|TRBJ1-2|.|TRBV28
TGTGCCAGCAGTTCCCTACCCGGGACAAGGAATGGCTACACCTTC
CASSSLPGTRNGYTF
>.|TRBJ2-1|.|TRBV5-1
TGCGCCAGCAGCTGGGGACTTCTCGATGAGCAGTTCTTC
CASSWGLLDEQFF
>many|TRBJ2-5|TRBD1|TRBV20-1
TGCAGTGCTTTCCGGGACAGGCAAGAGACCCAGTACTTC
CSAFRDRQETQYF
>many|TRBJ2-7|.|TRBV18
TGTGCCAGCTCACCATTAGGGGGTTCCTACGAGCAGTACTTC
CASSPLGGSYEQYF
>many|TRBJ2-1|.|TRBV7-2
TGTGCCAGCAGCTCGGGGGAGTGGCGGGGTGAGCAGTTCTTC
CASSSGEWRGEQFF
>many|TRBJ2-2|.|TRBV3-1
TGTGCCAGCAGCCAAGTTAAAGGGGTCACCGGGGAGCTGTTTTTT
CASSQVKGVTGELFF
>.|TRBJ1-1|.|TRBV3-1
TGTGCCAGCAGGGGGGGGGCTGAAGCTTTCTTT
CASRGGAEAFF
>many|TRBJ1-4|TRBD1|TRBV5-8
TGTGCCAGCAGCTTCGGAAGGGGGCAGGAAAAACTGTTTTTT
CASSFGRGQEKLFF
>few|TRBJ2-3|TRBD2|TRBV5-1
TGCGCCAGCAGTTCCCTAATGGGGACTAAGTCCCTCACAGATACGCAGTATTTT
CASSSLMGTKSLTDTQYF
>.|TRBJ2-2|.|TRBV12-3/TRBV12-4
TGTGCCAGCAGGTCAGATAACACCGGGGAGCTGTTTTTT
CASRSDNTGELFF
>few|TRBJ1-1|.|TRBV28
TGTGCCAGCCTCGAGCTAATGAACACTGAAGCTTTCTTT
CASLELMNTEAFF
>few|TRBJ1-2|.|TRBV29-1
TGCAGCGTTCCCGTAGGTTATGGCTACACCTTC
CSVPVGYGYTF
>few|TRBJ2-7|TRBD1|TRBV5-1
TGCGCCAGCAGCTTGTTGCCCGGGACAGGGTCCTACGAGCAGTACTTC
CASSLLPGTGSYEQYF